A single sample is the source of the 28 T cell receptor beta chains below, sequenced in a study of cytomegalovirus exposure and HLA in healthy donors. PCR was performed using 60 Vbeta and 13 Jbeta primers. Assay used: immunoSEQ multiplex PCR; TCRdb lists only in-frame clones, some missing. The table shows about 65,000 clones, with more than 75% occurring only once. Input material: PBMCs. The receptors here all came from a girl between 5 and 17 years old in good health and CMV-seropositive.

The chain carries TRBV5-1 and TRBJ2-5; tentative D call: TRBD2 (5 bases). Germline CDR1 SGHRS, CDR2 YFSETQ. Trimming stripped 0 bases from V and 5 bases from J, with 14 bases between. The CDR3 has 15 residues. In nucleotides, the CDR3 is TGCGCCAGCAGCTTGGGAGCGGATCGGTTGGAGACCCAGTACTTC. Encoded protein: CASSLGADRLETQYF. Based on the CDR3 plus reference TRBV5-1 and TRBJ2-5, the full variable domain is KAGVTQTPRYLIKTRGQQVTLSCSPISGHRSVSWYQQTPGQGLQFLFEYFSETQRNKGNFPGRFSGRQFSNSRSEMNVSTLELGDSALYLCASSLGADRLETQYFGPGTRLLVL.

The V gene is TRBV6-5, the J gene TRBJ2-5, with 12 bases fitting TRBD1. Germline CDR1 reads MNHEY; CDR2 reads SVGAGI. V lost 6 bases, J lost 5 bases, and 7 bases stayed unmatched. CDR3 length: 15 amino acids. The CDR3 region has the DNA TGTGCCAGCAGCAAGGGACAGGGGGCGCGGGAGACCCAGTACTTC. This encodes CASSKGQGARETQYF.

The chain joins TRBV6-5 to TRBJ2-3; no clear D gene. The CDR3 totals 13 residues. Trimming pared 6 bases from V and 6 bases from J, leaving 13 bases between. CDR1 and CDR2 (germline): MNHEY, SVGAGI. The CDR3 is CASSPAPRDTQYF. CDR3 nucleotide sequence: TGTGCCAGCAGCCCTGCCCCGCGGGATACGCAGTATTTT.

The chain links TRBV9 to TRBJ1-1, with D uncertain. Germline V CDR1 and CDR2: SGDLS, YYNGEE. Trimming took 3 bases from V and 0 from J, leaving 9 bases between them. The length of the CDR3 is 14 residues. CDR3 sequence (DNA): TGTGCCAGCAGCGGGGAGGGAATGAACACTGAAGCTTTCTTT. Amino acid sequence: CASSGEGMNTEAFF.

This clone was picked up a small number of times. The chain has TRBV7-2 and TRBJ1-1; D remains ambiguous. The ends were cut back, 0 bases at V and 1 base at J, with 6 bases in the middle. Germline V gene data show CDR1 as SGHTA and CDR2 as FQGNSA. This CDR3 has 14 amino acids. CDR3 sequence (DNA): TGTGCCAGCAGCTTAGCACGTAGGAACACTGAAGCTTTCTTT. Protein: CASSLARRNTEAFF.

CDR3: CAWSVRDAAYEQYF. The CDR3 DNA reads TGTGCCTGGAGTGTACGCGATGCCGCCTACGAGCAGTACTTC. V and J are TRBV30 and TRBJ2-5, with D unresolved. The DNA end is more similar to TRBJ2-7, so the J call may be wrong. CDR3 size: 14 residues. Germline V gives CDR1 GTSNPN, CDR2 SVGIG (reference sequence).

The chain links TRBV9 to TRBJ2-1; 9 nucleotides agree with TRBD2. The CDR3 totals 13 residues. V lost 4 bases, J lost 6 bases, and 2 bases stayed unmatched. Germline CDR1 reads SGDLS; CDR2 reads YYNGEE. The chain's CDR3 is CASSKTSGNEQFF. The CDR3 DNA is TGTGCCAGCAGCAAGACTAGCGGCAATGAGCAGTTCTTC.

The table lists this clone with a count of one. The chain's CDR3 is CAIMKGYGYTF. In DNA, the CDR3 is TGTGCCATCATGAAGGGGTATGGCTACACCTTC. The chain links TRBV10-3 to TRBJ1-2, with D maybe TRBD1 (5 bases). The CDR3 has 11 residues. The V gene lost 7 bases and the J gene lost 5 bases, with 8 bases spanning the gap. Germline CDR1 reads ENHRY; CDR2 reads SYGVKD.

This rearrangement joins TRBV4-1 to TRBJ2-2; D may be TRBD1 (5 bases). CDR1 MGHRA and CDR2 YSYEKL come from the germline V gene. The CDR3 contains 15 residues. The V and J ends lost 5 bases and 4 bases respectively, with 14 bases between them. The CDR3 DNA is TGCGCCAGCAGCGCTAGGGGTGGCGGCACCGGGGAGCTGTTTTTT. As protein: CASSARGGGTGELFF.

J is TRBJ2-3 and V is TRBV13; 10 nucleotides match TRBD2. This CDR3 region has 16 residues. V shed 3 bases and J 2 bases; nucleotides not matched to a gene: 5. Per the germline V gene, CDR1 is PRHDT and CDR2 is FYEKMQ (reference sequence). DNA of the CDR3: TGTGCCAGCAGCTTCAGCGGGAGGGCCCTCACAGATACGCAGTATTTT. Protein product: CASSFSGRALTDTQYF.

The chain is built from TRBV19 and TRBJ1-5, with D unresolved. The CDR3 is made up of 15 amino acids. V was trimmed by 1 base and J by 6 bases, leaving 13 bases between them. Per the germline V gene, CDR1 is LNHDA and CDR2 is SQIVND (reference sequence). The CDR3, as DNA: TGTGCCAGTAGTATAGTGGCGGGCTCCGTTCAGCCCCAGCATTTT. Protein sequence: CASSIVAGSVQPQHF.

This chain uses TRBV5-1 with TRBJ2-3; 15 bases fit TRBD2. CDR1 and CDR2 (germline): SGHRS, YFSETQ. Trimming cost V 4 bases and J 6 bases; bases outside gene matches: 9. CDR3 length: 17 residues. CDR3 residues: CASSRRTSGGAGDTQYF. CDR3 sequence (DNA): TGCGCCAGCAGCCGCCGGACTAGCGGGGGGGCAGGGGATACGCAGTATTTT.

The CDR3, as DNA: TGTGCCAGCAGTTTGCCCCGGGGCTCTGGGGCCAACGTCCTGACTTTC. Its protein is CASSLPRGSGANVLTF. This chain joins TRBV28 and TRBJ2-6, with a tentative D call TRBD2 (5 bases). The CDR3 runs 16 residues. CDR1 and CDR2 from the germline V gene are MDHEN and SYDVKM. V lost 3 bases, J lost 0 bases, and 9 bases lay in between.

The chain employs TRBV5-1 and TRBJ1-1; D uncertain. Germline CDR1 SGHRS, CDR2 YFSETQ. V was pared by 2 bases and J by 5 bases, with 13 bases between. This CDR3 contains 14 residues. CDR3 in amino acids: CASSFEVQSTEAFF. CDR3 coding DNA: TGCGCCAGCAGCTTTGAGGTCCAATCTACTGAAGCTTTCTTT.

The chain carries TRBV6-1 and TRBJ1-5; tentatively, D is TRBD1 (5 bases). Trimming left V 3 bases short and J 4 bases short, with 13 bases between. The CDR3 covers 15 residues. The germline V gene encodes CDR1 MNHNS and CDR2 SASEGT. In DNA, the CDR3 is TGTGCCAGCAGTGACGGAGGGGAACTAAATCAGCCCCAGCATTTT. Protein: CASSDGGELNQPQHF.

This sequence joins TRBV6-5 and TRBJ2-5; 11 bases map to TRBD1. This CDR3 spans 15 amino acids. Germline V gene data show CDR1 as MNHEY and CDR2 as SVGAGI. The trim removed 5 bases at V and 2 bases at J, leaving 4 bases unmatched. CDR3 in DNA: TGTGCCAGCAGTCAGGACAGGGGGCTTCAAGAGACCCAGTACTTC. Translation gives CASSQDRGLQETQYF.

V and J are TRBV5-1 and TRBJ2-7, with 8 bases aligning to TRBD1. This CDR3 has 16 amino acids. J was trimmed by 3 bases and V by 3 bases; bases with no gene match: 11. From germline, CDR1 is SGHRS and CDR2 YFSETQ. CDR3 nucleotide sequence: TGCGCCAGCAGCTCGCCCAAAGGGACAGGACACTACGAGCAGTACTTC. This translates into CASSSPKGTGHYEQYF.

A few counts support this clone. The chain's CDR3 is CASSPGSPGELFF. The CDR3 DNA is TGTGCCAGCTCACCAGGTAGCCCCGGGGAGCTGTTTTTT. The chain carries TRBV18 and TRBJ2-2; no reliable D call. CDR3 length: 13 residues. V lost 2 bases to trimming and J lost 6 bases, with 7 bases between them. Germline loops: CDR1 KGHSH, CDR2 LQKENI.

Concerning this clone: One end of the junction varies from germline; a read error may be responsible. V and J are TRBV20-1 and TRBJ2-7; 11 nucleotides align to TRBD2. CDR1 DFQATT and CDR2 SNEGSKA come from the germline V gene (reference sequence). CDR3 size: 11 residues. Here the CDR3 reads CGTSGGYEQYF. CDR3 sequence (DNA): TGTGGAACTAGCGGGGGATACGAGCAGTACTTC.

This clone was detected only a few times. A junction boundary mismatches the germline segment, possibly from a read error. The chain is built from TRBV4-3 and TRBJ2-6, with D possibly matching TRBD2 (7 bases). CDR3 size: 17 residues. Germline loops: CDR1 LGHNA, CDR2 YSLEER. The DNA for the CDR3 is TGCGCCAGCAGCGAAGACGGGGGGCAGTCTGGGGCCAACGTCCTGACTTTC. It encodes CASSEDGGQSGANVLTF.

The rearrangement uses TRBV7-2 and TRBJ1-4, with D possibly TRBD1 on 5 matching bases. This CDR3 contains 16 residues. Germline assignment: CDR1 SGHTA and CDR2 FQGNSA. V was pared by 0 bases and J by 8 bases, with 16 bases between. The chain's CDR3 is CASSLAGGFQKEKLFF. The CDR3 bases are TGTGCCAGCAGCTTAGCTGGGGGGTTTCAGAAGGAAAAACTGTTTTTT.

CDR3 protein: CASSHAGQVRGQYF. In DNA, the CDR3 is TGCGCCAGCAGCCACGCCGGACAGGTTCGAGGGCAGTATTTT. The chain is built from TRBV4-1 and TRBJ2-3, with TRBD1 matching 7 bases. V shed 3 bases and J 11 bases; nucleotides not matched to a gene: 11. The CDR3 runs to 14 residues. Germline V gives CDR1 MGHRA, CDR2 YSYEKL.

The chain links TRBV29-1 to TRBJ2-5, with 12 positions matching TRBD2. CDR1 and CDR2 from the germline V gene are SQVTM and ANQGSEA. Trimming took 1 base from V and 4 from J; bases not matched to a gene: 4. The CDR3 has 15 amino acids. The CDR3 region has the DNA TGCAGCGTTGAAGGGACTAGCGGGGCGGTAGAGACCCAGTACTTC. Its translation: CSVEGTSGAVETQYF.

The rearrangement uses TRBV5-4 and TRBJ2-3, with 13 bases that match TRBD2. V was pared by 3 bases and J by 1 base, with 2 bases of the junction left unmatched. The CDR3 has 16 residues. CDR1 is SGHNT, CDR2 YYREEE, per germline (reference sequence). The CDR3 loop is CASSSGTSGGTDTQYF. The CDR3, as DNA: TGTGCCAGCAGCTCTGGGACTAGCGGGGGCACAGATACGCAGTATTTT.

The chain combines TRBV7-2 with TRBJ2-7, with D perhaps matching TRBD1 (5 bases). This CDR3 is built from 14 residues. CDR1 and CDR2 from the germline V gene are SGHTA and FQGNSA. V lost 6 bases, J lost 0 bases, and 12 bases lay in between. CDR3 sequence: CASSNDSYSYEQYF. CDR3 in DNA: TGTGCCAGCAGTAACGACAGCTACTCCTACGAGCAGTACTTC.

The V call is TRBV4-3, the J call TRBJ1-1; 10 nucleotides agree with TRBD1. V dropped 0 bases and J dropped 2; count of bases not matched to a gene: 6. Germline V CDR1 and CDR2: LGHNA, YSLEER. The CDR3 contains 17 residues. For the CDR3, the DNA is TGCGCCAGCAGCCAAGAATGGACAGGGGGTTTAAACACTGAAGCTTTCTTT. This encodes CASSQEWTGGLNTEAFF.

This chain links TRBV29-1 with TRBJ1-1; a weak D match, TRBD1 (5 bases). The CDR3 contains 13 residues. The V gene's germline CDR1 is SQVTM and CDR2 ANQGSEA. Trimming shortened V by 6 bases and J by 0 bases, and 11 bases separated the two germline ends. The CDR3 DNA reads TGCAGCGTGGAGACAGCCATGAACACTGAAGCTTTCTTT. This sequence encodes CSVETAMNTEAFF.

V gene TRBV5-1 combines with J gene TRBJ1-1; 8 bases fit TRBD1. Germline CDR1 is SGHRS and CDR2 is YFSETQ. Trimming took 2 bases from V and 5 from J; bases not matched to a gene: 5. The CDR3 is 14 residues long. CDR3 in amino acids: CASSFGQGATEAFF. The CDR3, as DNA: TGCGCCAGCAGCTTCGGCCAGGGGGCGACTGAAGCTTTCTTT. The complete variable domain, with remaining parts taken from reference TRBV5-1 and TRBJ1-1, reads KAGVTQTPRYLIKTRGQQVTLSCSPISGHRSVSWYQQTPGQGLQFLFEYFSETQRNKGNFPGRFSGRQFSNSRSEMNVSTLELGDSALYLCASSFGQGATEAFFGQGTRLTVV.